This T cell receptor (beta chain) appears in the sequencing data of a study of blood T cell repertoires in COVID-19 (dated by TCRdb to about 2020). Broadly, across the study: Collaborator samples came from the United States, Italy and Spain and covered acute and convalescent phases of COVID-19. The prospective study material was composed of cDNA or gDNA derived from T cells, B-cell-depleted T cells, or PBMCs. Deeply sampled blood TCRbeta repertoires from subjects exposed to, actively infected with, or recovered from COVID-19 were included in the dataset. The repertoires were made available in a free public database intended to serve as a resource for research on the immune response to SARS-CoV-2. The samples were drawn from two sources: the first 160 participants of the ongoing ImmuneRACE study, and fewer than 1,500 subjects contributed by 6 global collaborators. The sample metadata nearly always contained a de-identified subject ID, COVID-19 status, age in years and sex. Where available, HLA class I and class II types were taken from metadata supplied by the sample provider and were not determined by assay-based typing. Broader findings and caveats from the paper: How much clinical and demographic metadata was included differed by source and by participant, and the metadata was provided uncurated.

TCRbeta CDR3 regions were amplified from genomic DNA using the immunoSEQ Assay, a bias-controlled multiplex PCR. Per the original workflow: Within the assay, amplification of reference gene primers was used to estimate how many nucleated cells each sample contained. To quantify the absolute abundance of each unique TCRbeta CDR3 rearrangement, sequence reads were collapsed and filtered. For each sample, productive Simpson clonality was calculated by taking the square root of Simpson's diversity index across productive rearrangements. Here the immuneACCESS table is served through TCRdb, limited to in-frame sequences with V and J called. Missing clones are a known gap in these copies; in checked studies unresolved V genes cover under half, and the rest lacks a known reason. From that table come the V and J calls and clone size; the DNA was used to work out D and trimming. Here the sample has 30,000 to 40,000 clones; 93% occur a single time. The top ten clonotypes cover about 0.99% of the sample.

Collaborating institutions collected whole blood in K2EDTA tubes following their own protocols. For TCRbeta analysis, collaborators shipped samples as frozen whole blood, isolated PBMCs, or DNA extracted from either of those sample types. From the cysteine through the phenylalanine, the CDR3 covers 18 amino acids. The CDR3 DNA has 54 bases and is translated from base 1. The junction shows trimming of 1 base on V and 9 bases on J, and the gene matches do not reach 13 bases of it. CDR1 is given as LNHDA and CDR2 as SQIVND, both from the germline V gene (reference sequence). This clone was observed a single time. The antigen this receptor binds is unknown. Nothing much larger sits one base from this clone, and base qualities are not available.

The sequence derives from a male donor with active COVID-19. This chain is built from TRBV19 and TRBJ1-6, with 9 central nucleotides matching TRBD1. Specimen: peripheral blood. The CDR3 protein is CASSIATGTGRKGSPLHF. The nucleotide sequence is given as TGTGCCAGTAGTATAGCTACCGGGACAGGGCGGAAGGGTTCACCCCTCCACTTT.